The clone carrying this T cell receptor (beta chain) has just one count. From germline, CDR1 is MNHEY and CDR2 SVGAGI. The V gene end was trimmed by 7 bases and the J gene end by 6 bases; junction bases not matched to a gene: 7. The CDR3 covers 13 residues. These data originate in a study of blood T cell repertoires in COVID-19. Study-wide background: COVID-19 samples from acute and convalescent phases originated in the United States, Italy and Spain. PBMCs, B-cell-depleted T cells, or T cells provided the cDNA or gDNA that made up the material.

This table comes from immunoSEQ multiplex PCR, and its TCRdb copy is limited to in-frame clones, with some not included. Altogether 120,000 or so clones are present, roughly 80% being singletons, with the ten largest covering 2% to 3%. This sequence was found in a man over 45 with acute or convalescent COVID-19. Sequencing was performed on peripheral blood. V and J are TRBV6-5 and TRBJ2-7, with TRBD2 identical over 9 bases. CDR3 nucleotide sequence: TGTGCCAGCATAGCGGGGGCCCCTCGCGAGCAGTACTTC. Translation gives CASIAGAPREQYF.